This TCR beta chain is from a study of OX40 agonist ivuxolimab in advanced cancers. Data came from immunoSEQ multiplex PCR; TCRdb stores just in-frame clones and leaves some out. The sample carries about 73,000 clones, roughly 90% recorded once. The V and J ends lost 4 bases and 7 bases, in that order; junction bases with no gene match: 9. This CDR3 has 15 residues. Germline CDR1 is SGHRS and CDR2 is YFSETQ. Material: CD4+ or CD8+ T cells sorted from blood, obtained in a trial of the OX40 agonist ivuxolimab. The rearrangement links TRBV5-1 to TRBJ2-2; 8 nucleotides line up with TRBD2. This sequence originates from an adult with an advanced solid tumor such as melanoma, head and neck, liver or kidney cancer. The CDR3 is CASSPTSVSGGELFF. Written as DNA, the CDR3 is TGCGCCAGCAGCCCGACTAGCGTAAGCGGCGGGGAGCTGTTTTTT.